This T cell receptor (beta chain) was sequenced during a study of blood T cells in healthy people across ages. At the level of the study: For every two T cells, template switching captured about one barcoded beta molecule.

Germline loops: CDR1 SGHRS, CDR2 YFSETQ. The V end was cut by 4 bases, the J end by 4 bases, with 11 bases between. This CDR3 is 13 amino acids long. The use of a sample-barcoded 5' primer and a J-beta primer mix characterized a second PCR of about 7 to 12 cycles. TCRdb processed the 5' RACE reads anew with MiXCR; each CDR3 protein has one entry. The table has about 640,000 distinct CDR3 sequences, 58% seen once. The TCR originated in a man in his fifties or sixties in good health. Sequencing used blood. J is TRBJ1-1 and V is TRBV5-1; unclear D gene. Written as DNA, the CDR3 is TGCGCCAGCAGCCCCGATGTATCCACTGAAGCTTTCTTT. It yields the protein CASSPDVSTEAFF.